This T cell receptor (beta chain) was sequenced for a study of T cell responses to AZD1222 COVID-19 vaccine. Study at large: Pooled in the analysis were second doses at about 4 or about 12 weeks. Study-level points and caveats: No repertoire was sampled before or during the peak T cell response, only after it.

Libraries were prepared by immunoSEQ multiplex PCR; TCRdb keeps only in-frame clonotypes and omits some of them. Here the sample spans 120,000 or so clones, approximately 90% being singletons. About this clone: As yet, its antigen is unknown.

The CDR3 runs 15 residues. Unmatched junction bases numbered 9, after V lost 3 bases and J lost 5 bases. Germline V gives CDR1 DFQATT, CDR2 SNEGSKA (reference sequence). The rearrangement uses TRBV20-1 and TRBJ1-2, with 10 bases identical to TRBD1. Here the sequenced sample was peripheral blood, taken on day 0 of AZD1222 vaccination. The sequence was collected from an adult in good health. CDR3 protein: CSASITGTGVYGYTF. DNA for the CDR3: TGCAGTGCTAGTATTACCGGGACAGGGGTTTATGGCTACACCTTC.